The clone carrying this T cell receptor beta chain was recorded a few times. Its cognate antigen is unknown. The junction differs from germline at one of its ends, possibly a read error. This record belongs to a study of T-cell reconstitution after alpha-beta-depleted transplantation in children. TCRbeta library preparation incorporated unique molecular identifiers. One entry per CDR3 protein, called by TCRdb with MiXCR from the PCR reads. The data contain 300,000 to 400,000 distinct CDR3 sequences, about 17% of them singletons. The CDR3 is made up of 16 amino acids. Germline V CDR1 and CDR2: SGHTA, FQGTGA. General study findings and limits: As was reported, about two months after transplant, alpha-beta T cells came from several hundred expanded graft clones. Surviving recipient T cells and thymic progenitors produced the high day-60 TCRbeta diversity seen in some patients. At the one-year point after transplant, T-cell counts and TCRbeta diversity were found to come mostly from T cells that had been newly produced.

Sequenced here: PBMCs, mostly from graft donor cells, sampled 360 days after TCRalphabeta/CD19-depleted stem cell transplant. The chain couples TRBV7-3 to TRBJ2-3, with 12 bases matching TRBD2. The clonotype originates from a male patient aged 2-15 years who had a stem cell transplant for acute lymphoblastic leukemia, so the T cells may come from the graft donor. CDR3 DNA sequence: TGTGCCAGCAGCTTAATGCCCGGACTAGCGGGACATCTACTTAGTTTT. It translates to CASSLMPGLAGHLLSF.